This T cell receptor beta chain was identified in a study of T cells in Graves' hyperthyroidism and ophthalmopathy (dated by TCRdb to between 2018 and 2020). Concerning the study at large: Peripheral blood samples were taken at initial diagnosis, before any treatment was given. To identify TCR V-J signatures that set the groups apart, the researchers used a discovery cohort of 90 to 100 patients, made up of some 41 with Graves' ophthalmopathy and 55 to 65 with stable Graves' hyperthyroidism. An independent validation cohort of under 20 hyperthyroidism patients and approximately 16 patients who later progressed to ophthalmopathy tested prospective prediction of ophthalmopathy. The roughly 91 discovery patients were randomly divided into training and test sets at a 7:3 ratio. Thyroid tissue and blood T-cell repertoires from several Graves' hyperthyroidism patients were also compared in the study. After sampling, hyperthyroidism patients received methimazole starting at 30 mg daily, and ophthalmopathy patients received high-dose intravenous methylprednisolone. The paper reports TCR Vbeta CDR3 sequencing of some 140 peripheral blood samples: under 45 ophthalmopathy, fewer than 80 hyperthyroidism and 17 progressor patients. General study outcomes and caveats: Most expanded thyroid clonotypes (frequency above 0.001) were also detected in blood, a finding suggesting that blood repertoires may reflect thyroid immune responses. A 13 V-J signature model separated ophthalmopathy from stable hyperthyroidism, with around 88% sensitivity and roughly 84% specificity in cross-validation and 80%/75% in testing. During validation, the model predicted progression to ophthalmopathy a median of roughly 7.1 months ahead of onset, with approximately 71% sensitivity and more than 72% specificity. Sample size was not statistically predetermined, and investigators were not blinded to group allocation.

This clonotype was seen only a few times. Its antigen remains undetermined. Per-nucleotide qualities are absent, and no much larger clonotype sits a single base away. A patient counted as having stable Graves' hyperthyroidism if no progression to ophthalmopathy occurred over 18 months of follow-up. Hyperthyroidism patients were aged 18 to 65 years and newly diagnosed, with disease duration of less than 2 months. Any patient with an uncontrolled infection, another autoimmune disease, pregnancy or lactation was excluded. Clinical symptoms, serum thyroxine and TRAb, thyroid ultrasound, and orbital computed tomography formed the basis for the diagnoses. PBMCs were separated from 7.5 to 10 ml of fresh peripheral blood using Ficoll-Paque density gradient centrifugation. Total RNA was extracted using Trizol reagent, and RNA quality was assessed on an Agilent 2100 Bioanalyzer. The germline V gene provides CDR1 MGHRA and CDR2 YSYEKL. There are 16 amino acids in the CDR3, from cysteine to phenylalanine inclusive. The CDR3 DNA has 48 bases and is translated from base 1. V is clipped by 3 bases and J by 6 bases, and the sequence between their germline boundaries is 19 bases long.

TCR beta CDR3 regions were amplified from RNA transcripts. A first-round RT-PCR of the TCR CDR3 used the HTBI primer set with the Qiagen OneStep RT-PCR kit. Libraries were constructed in a second round of multiplex PCR, after which size selection and purification were performed. Libraries were sequenced paired-end with 100 bp reads on an Illumina HiSeq2000. In the authors' own workflow: Raw data were processed with SOAPnuke, discarding reads with adapters, uncalled bases, mean Phred below 15, or no exact constant-primer or identifier match. COPE v1.2.5 was used to merge high-quality paired reads, and clonotypes were defined as unique nucleotide sequences. Clonotypes were aligned to IMGT TRBV, TRBD and TRBJ reference segments using MiTCR v1.1. Only V-J combinations with frequency above 0.0001, covering about 99% of repertoires, were analysed. A TCS score was defined as the ratio between F50 (clonal expansion) and ExV (chaos), using BLOSUM62-based TCRdist between CDR3 peptides within each V-J. Welch's t-statistics and random forest reduced 450 to 600 V-J features to 13, which were used in a naive Bayes classifier (R e1071). TCRdb reanalyzed the raw reads on its own, using fastp at Q25 for trimming and MiXCR for clone calling, and kept in-frame beta chains. For every CDR3 protein sequence, its rows merge into one entry that carries the most common genes and DNA. The V and J calls were not made by the authors but by TCRdb's processing. This sample is represented by fewer than 400,000 distinct CDR3 sequences; 25% of them were singletons. Around 67% of the sample comes from the top ten.

Recombination connected TRBV4-1 to TRBJ2-3; a confident D gene designation cannot be given. This TCR derives from a man aged 50 to 60 with Graves' hyperthyroidism. Sequencing was carried out using blood. The CDR3 protein is CASSHPGRFNSDTQYF. The nucleotide sequence reads TGCGCCAGCAGCCACCCTGGTCGATTTAATTCGGATACGCAGTATTTT.